The rows below give T cell receptor beta chains drawn from one sample of a study of blood T cell repertoires in COVID-19. Sequenced by immunoSEQ multiplex PCR; TCRdb stores in-frame clones only, minus some. The sample comprises some 130,000 clones, 70% to 80% of which are singletons, and about 4% rests with the top ten. The sequenced sample was peripheral blood. These receptors all come from a woman older than 75 with acute or convalescent COVID-19. The conserved cysteine and the conserved F or W are not part of the CDR3 here. Not all rows give a size; the values are once, few, many and, for expanded clones, a class.

>once|TRBV10-3
AISESGVNQPQH
>.|TRBV29-1
SVGDRAYT
>.|TRBV29-1
SALSGSTNTGELF
>.|TRBV6-5
ASSYSRGRLELF
>.|TRBV7-2
ASSLNQNTEAF
>.|TRBV5-1
ASSLGIVNTEAF
>.|TRBV5-5
ASSAEVQGREAF
>.|TRBV18
ASSPIRRDTQY
>.|TRBV4-2
ASSQAFRRGLADEQY
>.|TRBV6-5
ASSARQGAPGELF
>few|TRBV21-1
ASRSAKSRGRGSQPQH
>.|TRBV11-2
ASSRTGDSGNTIY
>.|TRBV6-5
ASSYGTGGSGNTIY
>.|TRBV9
ASSVARGNTEAF
>.|TRBV5-1
ASSLVQGGNTIY
>few|TRBV29-1
SVEAGWGTGELF
>few|TRBV10-3
AIKGQSNQPQH
>.|TRBV7-2
ASTPTKTDTQY
>.|TRBV5-4
ASSLERARELF
>.|TRBV27
ASSLFGGSGGHGYT
>.|TRBV3-1/TRBV3-2
ASSPKRRTGSYEQY
>few|TRBV19
ASSISTSVSNQPQH
>.|TRBV5-1
ASSLDPTSGGTDTQY
>.|TRBV18
ASSPPAAGGSTDTQY
>.|TRBV30
AWSEPSSGNTIY
>.|TRBV28
ASSLSAGMGNQPQH
>.|TRBV7-2
ASSFVTAPETQY
>.|TRBV11-3
ASSSGQGVDNEQF
>many|TRBV5-4
ASSLDSSKDEQY
>.|TRBV5-5
ASRSGTARSYNSPLH
>.|TRBV7-3
ASSARRQGAGEKLF
>.|TRBV6-2/TRBV6-3
ASSNRDRGGYT
>.|TRBV19
ASRGGQFQPQH
>once|TRBV6-5
ASSYSSNSPLH
>.|TRBV2
ASRTTGVDGYT
>.|TRBV7-2
ASSFDGTGSNEQF
>.|TRBV4-2
ASSSTGGRNSPLH
>.|TRBV15
ATRARQGSDQPQH
>.|TRBV7-2
ASSLDVMSYEQY
>.|TRBV6-5
ASSAGTSNQPQH
>.|TRBV28
ASSRGGYDEQY
>.|TRBV2
ASSQTGARQPQH